The present T cell receptor beta chain was sequenced within a study of blood T cell repertoires in COVID-19. Study-wide context: Sample material is recorded as cDNA or gDNA derived from T cells, B-cell-depleted T cells, or PBMCs.

In the authors' workflow: For nucleated cells, counts were estimated from reference gene primer amplification. Using immunoSEQ multiplex PCR, the repertoire was profiled, and TCRdb retains in-frame clones only, with some absent. Clone size and V and J calls were adopted from that table, with D and trimming inferred from the DNA. The sample holds 200,000 or so clones, approximately 80% seen once. The CDR3 is 13 amino acids. With 2 bases clipped from V and 1 base from J, the junction kept 0 bases outside the gene matches. Germline V lookup: CDR1 GTSNPN, CDR2 SVGIG (reference sequence). Seattle cases were enrolled at active infection and followed longitudinally.

The chain carries TRBV30 and TRBJ1-1; 8 bases are shared with TRBD1. Sample: peripheral blood. The clonotype originates from a woman over 75 with COVID-19, enrolled during active disease. CDR3 bases: TGTGCCTGGAGTCAGGGGGCGAACACTGAAGCTTTCTTT. Residues: CAWSQGANTEAFF.